The TCR beta chain under discussion was sequenced for a study of T cell repertoires in cytomegalovirus infection. Study information: Public TCR beta signature analysis indicated the presence of both CMV infection and matching HLA type. Notes on the study in general: Individuals carrying CMV plus the relevant HLA were identified by cumulative frequency of public TCR beta families. HLA-C-restricted TCR beta clonotypes specific for CMV led the ex vivo response.

From germline, CDR1 is SGHDN and CDR2 FVKESK. The V end was cut by 2 bases, the J end by 2 bases, with 12 bases between. This CDR3 region has 15 residues. One entry per CDR3 protein, called by TCRdb with MiXCR from the reads. The table has approximately 490,000 distinct CDR3 sequences, about 11% seen once; the top ten hold around 9.6%. This clonotype was seen many times. What it recognizes is unknown. Sample: PBMCs. This clonotype originated in a human donor in good health (CMV status not recorded). Some clones in this sample may be carry-over from other donors' samples. V usage is TRBV14 and J usage is TRBJ2-5, with unresolved D. The CDR3 region has the DNA TGTGCCAGCAGCCAACCCCCGGGCCGTCAAGAGACCCAGTACTTC. Protein product: CASSQPPGRQETQYF.